This T cell receptor (beta chain) was captured by sequencing in a study of T cell clonotyping in hematopoietic cell transplantation. Study-wide results and limits: At the given depth, recipient repertoires were over 95% de novo clonotypes. After transplant, recipient diversity fell while pathologically expanded clonotypes grew through day 180. Graft donor and pretransplant recipient Inverse Simpson Index values predicted broader posttransplant TCR diversity.

Recipient blood drawn about 28 days pretransplant and days 30, 100, 180 after. About this clone itself: Its matching antigen is unknown.

This table comes from immunoSEQ multiplex PCR, and its TCRdb copy is limited to in-frame clones, with some not included. The sample has approximately 10,000 clones, just over 45% seen once. The CDR3 spans 16 residues. With 6 bases removed from V and 0 bases from J, the gap between germline ends came to 16 bases. The sequences come from PBMCs, collected 30 days after allogeneic stem cell transplant. The source is a male patient aged 45-59 years who had an allogeneic stem cell transplant from an unrelated donor, so the T cells may come from the graft donor. Some clones in this sample may be carry-over from other donors' samples. The chain recombines TRBV7-1 with TRBJ2-3; the D gene is possibly TRBD2 (7 bases). TRBV7-1 belongs to the ORF category, with a function that is uncertain. The CDR3 is CASSPTGGSSTDTQYF. The CDR3 region has the DNA TGTGCCAGCAGTCCCACGGGGGGCTCTAGCACAGATACGCAGTATTTT.